In its sample, the clone carrying this TCR beta chain was seen many times. Its specificity is unknown. The ends lost 6 bases at V and 6 bases at J; junction bases unmatched: 7. The CDR3 is made up of 14 amino acids. TCR beta libraries were built with iRepertoire HTBI primers and Arm-PCR of CDR3 regions. TCRdb reprocessed the multiplex PCR reads with MiXCR, giving one entry per CDR3 protein. Altogether hundreds of thousands of distinct CDR3 sequences are present, 15% to 20% being singletons, with the ten largest covering roughly 25%. This sample stems from a study of regulatory T cells in long-lasting Graves disease. The study's findings and limits: Persistent Graves' patients showed reduced TCR diversity versus newly diagnosed patients.

Noted time point: newly diagnosed GD, antithyroid drugs for less than 3 months. The TCR library was made from RNA extracted from PBMCs. These same data were also listed under a study on T cells in Graves' hyperthyroidism and ophthalmopathy. That work contributes: TCR CDR3 regions were first amplified by RT-PCR with HTBI primers. In validation, the model predicted ophthalmopathy. These predictions came a median about 6.8 months before onset.

This TCR came from a woman aged 40-65 years with Graves disease. The V gene is TRBV12-3 or TRBV12-4, the J gene TRBJ1-5; the match to TRBD1 covers 8 bases. Material: peripheral blood mononuclear cells (PBMCs), obtained at new diagnosis, from a patient treated with antithyroid drugs. The CDR3 DNA reads TGTGCCAGCAGCTCTCAGGGGGCAGGTCAGCCCCAGCATTTT. The encoded protein is CASSSQGAGQPQHF.